This T cell receptor (beta chain) was retrieved from a study of neoadjuvant anti-PD-1 for oral cavity cancer. There are 12 residues in the CDR3. Per germline, CDR1 SGHTA and CDR2 FQGNSA. Trimming took 0 bases from V and 4 from J, leaving 1 base between them. Measured with immunoSEQ multiplex PCR; TCRdb has only the in-frame clones, and not every one. The sample includes thousands of clones, less than 65% of them seen just once. This TCR came from a person aged 35-80 years with oral cavity squamous cell carcinoma. The sample here was tumor tissue, taken before nivolumab (anti-PD-1) treatment. The chain couples TRBV7-2 to TRBJ2-1; D remains ambiguous. CDR3 sequence (DNA): TGTGCCAGCAGCTTAGCGTACAATGAGCAGTTCTTC. Protein sequence: CASSLAYNEQFF. Filled out from reference TRBV7-2 and TRBJ2-1, the complete variable domain reads GAGVSQSPSNKVTEKGKDVELRCDPISGHTALYWYRQSLGQGLEFLIYFQGNSAPDKSGLPSDRFSAERTGGSVSTLTIQRTQQEDSAVYLCASSLAYNEQFFGPGTRLTVL.